The 22 T cell receptor beta chains below come from one sample, sequenced in a study of CD8 T cells in Susac syndrome. RNA in amounts of roughly 0.5 to 1 ug was reverse transcribed with random hexamers. In TCRdb, the immunoSEQ multiplex PCR reads were re-called with MiXCR into one record per CDR3 protein. Of 100,000 to 150,000 distinct CDR3 sequences in the sample, about 93% were seen once. The sample consisted of CD8+ T cells from PBMCs. The receptors were sampled from a human donor with Susac syndrome.

The chain carries TRBV24-1 and TRBJ2-3; D gene ambiguous. The CDR3 loop spans 16 amino acids. Per the germline V gene, CDR1 is KGHDR and CDR2 is SFDVKD. With 2 bases removed from V and 0 bases from J, the gap between germline ends came to 11 bases. The CDR3 sequence is CATSDSVRRSTDTQYF. The CDR3 bases are TGTGCCACCAGTGATTCGGTCAGGAGAAGCACAGATACGCAGTATTTT.

The chain carries TRBV3-1 and TRBJ2-5; tentatively, D is TRBD2 (5 bases). Germline V CDR1 and CDR2: LGHDT, YNNKEL (reference sequence). The CDR3 has 15 residues. V shed 1 base and J shed 5 bases, with 14 bases lying between them. DNA for the CDR3: TGTGCCAGCAGCCAAGGTGTGCCCGAGGGTGAGACCCAGTACTTC. Amino acid sequence: CASSQGVPEGETQYF.

The rearrangement joins TRBV20-1 to TRBJ1-2; the D is unclear. Germline lookup yields CDR1 DFQATT and CDR2 SNEGSKA (reference sequence). Trimming took 1 base from V and 0 from J, leaving 12 bases between them. CDR3 size: 15 residues. The CDR3 bases are TGCAGTGCTAGAGCCCCTCGATTGGCTAACTATGGCTACACCTTC. Translated: CSARAPRLANYGYTF.

The chain employs TRBV11-1 and TRBJ2-1; 14 bases align to TRBD2. The CDR3 extends over 20 amino acids. Trimming took 4 bases from V and 2 from J; bases not matched to a gene: 13. Germline V gene lookup returns CDR1 SGHAT and CDR2 FQDESV (reference sequence). The CDR3 sequence is CASSSSSLTSGREPYNEQFF. The CDR3 nucleotides are TGTGCCAGCAGCTCTAGTAGCTTGACTAGCGGGAGGGAACCCTACAATGAGCAGTTCTTC.

The chain is built from TRBV20-1 and TRBJ2-7, with 11 nucleotides matching TRBD1. Unmatched junction bases numbered 9, after V lost 2 bases and J lost 6 bases. CDR1 is DFQATT, CDR2 SNEGSKA, per germline (reference sequence). The CDR3 length is 15 residues. The CDR3 loop is CSARSPDRGRGEQYF. DNA of the CDR3: TGCAGTGCTAGATCCCCGGACAGGGGGCGCGGCGAGCAGTACTTC.

The chain recombines TRBV6-1 with TRBJ1-5; D uncertain. Germline V lookup: CDR1 MNHNS, CDR2 SASEGT. With 4 bases removed from V and 7 bases from J, the gap between germline ends came to 8 bases. The CDR3 extends over 12 amino acids. The CDR3 coding sequence is TGTGCCAGCAGTGCATATTCCCAGCCCCAGCATTTT. This sequence encodes CASSAYSQPQHF.

V is TRBV12-3 or TRBV12-4 and J is TRBJ1-1; D uncertain. The ends were cut back, 4 bases at V and 1 base at J, with 7 bases in the middle. The CDR3 has 13 residues. CDR3 region: CASSWDPNTEAFF. CDR3 nucleotide sequence: TGTGCCAGCAGTTGGGATCCGAACACTGAAGCTTTCTTT.

The chain combines TRBV20-1 with TRBJ1-5; D uncertain. Trimming took off 3 bases at V and 6 bases at J, with 0 bases between the two ends. In germline, CDR1 is DFQATT, CDR2 SNEGSKA (reference sequence). The CDR3 is 9 residues long. CDR3 DNA: TGCAGTGCTAGTCAGCCCCAGCATTTT. Translation: CSASQPQHF.

This chain joins TRBV30 and TRBJ2-1; TRBD1 agrees at 9 bases. The CDR3 has 14 residues. Germline V gives CDR1 GTSNPN, CDR2 SVGIG (reference sequence). The V and J ends lost 0 bases and 13 bases, in that order; junction bases with no gene match: 10. The chain's CDR3 is CAWSVLRTGEIQFF. The CDR3 region has the DNA TGTGCCTGGAGTGTACTAAGGACAGGGGAAATACAGTTCTTC.

J is TRBJ1-6 and V is TRBV4-1; D ambiguous. Trimming removed 3 bases at V and 2 bases at J, with 17 bases between. Germline CDR1 is MGHRA and CDR2 is YSYEKL. CDR3 length: 18 amino acids. The chain's CDR3 is CASSQDSPQPAYNSPLHF. The CDR3 DNA reads as TGCGCCAGCAGCCAGGATTCTCCCCAACCGGCCTATAATTCACCCCTCCACTTT.

V gene TRBV5-5 combines with J gene TRBJ1-1, with D hard to call. The V end was cut by 1 base, the J end by 2 bases, with 15 bases between. The CDR3 is 16 residues long. Looked up from germline, CDR1 is SGHKS and CDR2 is YYEKEE (reference sequence). CDR3 coding DNA: TGTGCCAGCAGCTTGTTTTTAGGGCAAGTTAACACTGAAGCTTTCTTT. It codes for CASSLFLGQVNTEAFF.

The V gene is TRBV9, the J gene TRBJ2-7, with 8 bases identical to TRBD2. The germline V gene has CDR1 SGDLS and CDR2 YYNGEE. The CDR3 totals 14 residues. The ends lost 4 bases at V and 4 bases at J; junction bases unmatched: 7. CDR3 DNA: TGTGCCAGCAGCCCCCGCAGCGGGAGTTACGAGCAGTACTTC. Translated: CASSPRSGSYEQYF.

The chain combines TRBV15 with TRBJ1-4; 10 positions match TRBD1. The CDR3 loop spans 18 amino acids. The V gene end was trimmed by 3 bases and the J gene end by 3 bases; junction bases not matched to a gene: 10. Germline CDR1 is LNHNV and CDR2 is YYDKDF (reference sequence). The CDR3 region has the DNA TGTGCCACCAGCAGGGAAAGACAGGGGGCGAGCCCTAATGAAAAACTGTTTTTT. It encodes CATSRERQGASPNEKLFF.

This clonotype was recorded only once. The V call is TRBV29-1, the J call TRBJ2-5; D remains unclear. The V end was cut by 7 bases, the J end by 1 base, with 22 bases between. Germline V CDR1 and CDR2: SQVTM, ANQGSEA. CDR3 size: 16 residues. In nucleotides, the CDR3 is TGCAGCGCCGGTCGGACGGCATACATACCCCAAGAGACCCAGTACTTC. It is translated as CSAGRTAYIPQETQYF. The full variable domain, rest sourced from reference TRBV29-1 and TRBJ2-5, is SAVISQKPSRDICQRGTSLTIQCQVDSQVTMMFWYRQQPGQSLTLIATANQGSEATYESGFVIDKFPISRPNLTFSTLTVSNMSPEDSSIYLCSAGRTAYIPQETQYFGPGTRLLVL.

The genes are TRBV28 and TRBJ1-2, with a possible D match to TRBD1 (5 bases). The CDR3 consists of 13 residues. Trimming took off 2 bases at V and 9 bases at J, with 13 bases between the two ends. The germline V gene has CDR1 MDHEN and CDR2 SYDVKM. CDR3 protein: CASSLTGATSYTF. The CDR3 DNA follows: TGTGCCAGCAGTTTAACTGGGGCGACTAGCTACACCTTC.

The chain joins TRBV4-1 to TRBJ1-2, with D unresolved. V lost 0 bases to trimming and J lost 0 bases, with 8 bases between them. This CDR3 is 15 amino acids long. Germline V gene data show CDR1 as MGHRA and CDR2 as YSYEKL. DNA for the CDR3: TGCGCCAGCAGCCAAGATCCGAAACCTAACTATGGCTACACCTTC. Encoded protein: CASSQDPKPNYGYTF.

The chain joins TRBV30 to TRBJ2-1; 9 positions agree with TRBD1. Looked up from germline, CDR1 is GTSNPN and CDR2 is SVGIG (reference sequence). V lost 8 bases and J lost 7; bases outside the gene matches: 9. The CDR3 consists of 13 residues. DNA of the CDR3: TGTGCCGGAACAGGGGGCCGGGTAAATGAGCAGTTCTTC. It codes for CAGTGGRVNEQFF.

The CDR3, as DNA: TGTGCCAGCAGTCAGGGGGGGTCCTACAATGAGCAGTTCTTC. Residues: CASSQGGSYNEQFF. The chain employs TRBV27 and TRBJ2-1, with D perhaps being TRBD1 or TRBD2 (7 bases each). Between the trimmed V and J ends, which lost 5 bases and 1 base, there was a span of 9 bases. CDR1 and CDR2 from the germline V gene are MNHEY and SMNVEV (reference sequence). The CDR3 is made up of 14 amino acids.

This chain links TRBV6-2 or TRBV6-3 with TRBJ2-1, with TRBD2 matching 11 bases. The J segment lost 6 bases and the V segment lost 2 bases, leaving 0 bases of the junction unmatched. Germline values: CDR1 MNHEY, CDR2 SVGEGT. This CDR3 is built from 14 residues. The CDR3 DNA follows: TGTGCCAGCAGTTACGGGACTAGCGGCAATGAGCAGTTCTTC. Translating it yields CASSYGTSGNEQFF.

The chain has TRBV4-3 and TRBJ1-1; D gene uncertain. The length of the CDR3 is 15 residues. The germline V gene has CDR1 LGHNA and CDR2 YSLEER. V lost 0 bases, J lost 0 bases, and 8 bases lay in between. This chain's CDR3 is CASSQETQMNTEAFF. For the CDR3, the DNA is TGCGCCAGCAGCCAAGAGACTCAAATGAACACTGAAGCTTTCTTT.

CDR3 nucleotide sequence: TGCAGTGCTAGTCAGGGGGCAAAGTCCCAGCATTTT. Translation: CSASQGAKSQHF. The J gene is TRBJ1-5, the V gene TRBV20-1; 8 nucleotides align to TRBD1. The CDR3 spans 12 residues. J lost 11 bases, V lost 3 bases, and 6 bases had no gene match. Germline CDR1 DFQATT, CDR2 SNEGSKA (reference sequence).

The chain uses TRBV5-1 and TRBJ2-7, with D tentatively TRBD2 (6 bases). V gave up 4 bases and J gave up 2 bases, with 7 bases separating them. The CDR3 has 12 residues. The germline V gene has CDR1 SGHRS and CDR2 YFSETQ. In DNA form, the CDR3 reads TGCGCCAGCAGCACTAGCCCCTACGAGCAGTACTTC. As protein: CASSTSPYEQYF. The full variable domain, completed using reference TRBV5-1 and TRBJ2-7, is KAGVTQTPRYLIKTRGQQVTLSCSPISGHRSVSWYQQTPGQGLQFLFEYFSETQRNKGNFPGRFSGRQFSNSRSEMNVSTLELGDSALYLCASSTSPYEQYFGPGTRLTVT.